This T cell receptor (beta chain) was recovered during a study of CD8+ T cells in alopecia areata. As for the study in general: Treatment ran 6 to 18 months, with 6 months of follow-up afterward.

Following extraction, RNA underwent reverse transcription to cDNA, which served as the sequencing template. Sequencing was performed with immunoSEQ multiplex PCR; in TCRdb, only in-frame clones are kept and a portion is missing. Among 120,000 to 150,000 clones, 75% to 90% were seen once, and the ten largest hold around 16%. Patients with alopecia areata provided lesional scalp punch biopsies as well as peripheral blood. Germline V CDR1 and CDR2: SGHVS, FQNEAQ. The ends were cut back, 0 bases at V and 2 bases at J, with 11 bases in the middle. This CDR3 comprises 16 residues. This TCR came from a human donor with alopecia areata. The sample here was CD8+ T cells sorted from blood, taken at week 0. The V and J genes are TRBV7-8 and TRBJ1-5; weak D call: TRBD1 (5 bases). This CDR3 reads CASSLAGPSGNQPQHF. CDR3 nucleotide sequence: TGTGCCAGCAGCTTAGCGGGACCCTCTGGCAATCAGCCCCAGCATTTT.